Listed here are 19 T cell receptor beta chains from one sample, sequenced in a study of molecular identifiers for immune sequencing clone quantification. In TCRdb, the PCR reads were re-called with MiXCR into one record per CDR3 protein. The data show 53,000 or so distinct CDR3 sequences, approximately 34% seen once. Sequencing input: naive CD8+ T cells from blood, with Jurkat cell RNA spiked in. The subset denotes: FACS-sorted CD8+CD4-CCR7+CD45RA+ naive T cells. The source is a human donor in good health. Some libraries in this study had Jurkat cell RNA spiked in.

There are many counts of this clonotype. The gene calls are TRBV28 and TRBJ1-4; D unresolved. Between the trimmed V and J ends, which lost 5 bases and 3 bases, there was a span of 13 bases. The CDR3 length is 15 residues. Germline V lookup: CDR1 MDHEN, CDR2 SYDVKM. The CDR3 is CASSDTWGANEKLFF. DNA for the CDR3: TGTGCCAGCAGTGACACATGGGGAGCTAATGAAAAACTGTTTTTT.

The sample holds many counts of this clonotype. The chain is built from TRBV7-9 and TRBJ1-5; D gene uncertain. Trimming removed 6 bases from V and 4 bases from J, with 7 bases in between. Germline V gives CDR1 SEHNR, CDR2 FQNEAQ (reference sequence). CDR3 length: 12 amino acids. The CDR3 DNA reads as TGTGCCAGCAGTTTCCATAATCAGCCCCAGCATTTT. Translating gives CASSFHNQPQHF.

A word on this clonotype: A much more abundant neighbour one base away suggests this may be a read error. It is likely a read error, because the conserved phenylalanine at the end of the CDR3 is missing. V gene TRBV10-3 combines with J gene TRBJ2-4; maybe TRBD2 (5 bases). The CDR3 length is 12 residues. Trimming took off 7 bases at V and 9 bases at J, with 13 bases between the two ends. Germline V gene sequence: CDR1 ENHRY, CDR2 SYGVKD. The CDR3 loop reads CAIKDREFIQYL. The CDR3 region has the DNA TGTGCCATCAAAGATAGGGAGTTCATTCAGTACCTC.

The rearrangement joins TRBV4-1 to TRBJ2-2, with D unclear. The CDR3 consists of 12 residues. Germline lookup yields CDR1 MGHRA and CDR2 YSYEKL. Trimming cost V 4 bases and J 5 bases, with 5 bases left between them. CDR3 DNA: TGCGCCAGCAGCCCTATAACCGGGGAGCTGTTTTTT. Protein: CASSPITGELFF.

This clonotype was found many times. The V call is TRBV5-4, the J call TRBJ2-7, with 7 positions matching TRBD2. V lost 3 bases, J lost 2 bases, and 11 bases stayed unmatched. CDR1 and CDR2 (germline): SGHNT, YYREEE (reference sequence). This CDR3 comprises 16 residues. Written as DNA, the CDR3 is TGTGCCAGCAGCTCCCCCAGTGGGGGGAGGGCCTACGAGCAGTACTTC. This sequence encodes CASSSPSGGRAYEQYF. Filled out from reference TRBV5-4 and TRBJ2-7, the complete variable domain reads ETGVTQSPTHLIKTRGQQVTLRCSSQSGHNTVSWYQQALGQGPQFIFQYYREEENGRGNFPPRFSGLQFPNYSSELNVNALELDDSALYLCASSSPSGGRAYEQYFGPGTRLTVT.

This clonotype was detected only a few times. The V and J genes are TRBV6-5 and TRBJ1-4; 7 bases agree with TRBD1. Germline V lookup: CDR1 MNHEY, CDR2 SVGAGI. V lost 0 bases to trimming and J lost 8 bases; unmatched junction nucleotides: 3. CDR3 length: 14 amino acids. CDR3 nucleotides: TGTGCCAGCAGTTACTCAGGGGGCTCCGAAAAACTGTTTTTT. Translated, it gives CASSYSGGSEKLFF.

Worth noting for this clonotype: A much larger clonotype is one base distant, so this may be a read error. This CDR3 is missing its conserved last phenylalanine or tryptophan, likely due to a read error. The CDR3, as DNA: TGTGCCAGCAGCTTGGGGACAGGGGCCACGAACACTGAAGCTTTCATT. This gives the protein CASSLGTGATNTEAFI. The chain is built from TRBV7-2 and TRBJ1-1, with 10 bases fitting TRBD1. The CDR3 runs to 16 residues. Germline trimming cut 3 bases from V and 1 base from J; bases unmatched to any gene: 5. Germline CDR1 reads SGHTA; CDR2 reads FQGNSA.

Only one count was recorded for this clonotype. It may be a read error: a sequence one base away is much more abundant. J is TRBJ2-2 and V is TRBV4-3, with 9 bases that match TRBD2. Germline CDR1 is LGHNA and CDR2 is YSLEER. The CDR3 loop spans 16 amino acids. The CDR3 bases are TGCGCCAGCAGCCAAGGTGTTAGCGGGAGCGTCGGGGAGCTGTATTTT. This gives the protein CASSQGVSGSVGELYF.

This clonotype was observed a handful of times. The V call is TRBV4-3, the J call TRBJ2-7, with a tentative D call TRBD1 (5 bases). CDR3 length: 15 amino acids. CDR1 is LGHNA and CDR2 is YSLEER in the germline V gene. Deletions cut 4 bases from V and 3 bases from J, with 16 bases between. CDR3 coding DNA: TGCGCCAGCAGCCTAGAGACCAACAGGTACTACGAGCAGTACTTC. Protein sequence: CASSLETNRYYEQYF.

This chain links TRBV2 with TRBJ2-7; D is uncertain. V was cut by 1 base and J by 0 bases, with 10 bases left in between. This CDR3 has 15 amino acids. Per the germline V gene, CDR1 is SNHLY and CDR2 is FYNNEI. Here the CDR3 DNA reads TGTGCCAGCAGTGAAGTCCGTAGGAGCTCCTACGAGCAGTACTTC. Translated, it gives CASSEVRRSSYEQYF.

This clonotype was seen just once. It may be a read error: a sequence one base away is much more abundant. The chain has TRBV28 and TRBJ2-7, with 7 positions matching TRBD1. This CDR3 has 14 residues. Germline V CDR1 and CDR2: MDHEN, SYDVKM. V lost 5 bases to trimming and J lost 3 bases; unmatched junction nucleotides: 7. The CDR3: CASSLPTGDYEQYF. The CDR3 DNA reads as TGTGCCAGCAGTCTCCCCACAGGGGACTACGAGCAGTACTTC.

The gene calls are TRBV7-2 and TRBJ2-5; D call uncertain. Germline V gives CDR1 SGHTA, CDR2 FQGNSA. CDR3 size: 13 residues. V was cut by 7 bases and J by 1 base, with 10 bases left in between. The CDR3 here is CASNSESQETQYF. The CDR3 DNA sequence: TGTGCCAGCAACAGTGAGTCCCAAGAGACCCAGTACTTC.

This clonotype has a single count. The gene calls are TRBV20-1 and TRBJ2-3; TRBD2 matches at 12 bases. Looked up from germline, CDR1 is DFQATT and CDR2 is SNEGSKA (reference sequence). This CDR3 has 18 residues. CDR3 DNA sequence: TGCGCCGCCATACCACCTTGGACTAGCGGGACTAGCACAGATACGCAGTATTTT. This encodes CAAIPPWTSGTSTDTQYF.

This clonotype was detected only a few times. The CDR3 spells CASSSTSASSYEQYF. CDR3 nucleotides: TGCGCCAGCAGCAGTACTAGCGCGAGCTCCTACGAGCAGTACTTC. The V and J genes are TRBV5-1 and TRBJ2-7, with 7 bases matching TRBD2. The length of the CDR3 is 15 residues. V lost 4 bases and J lost 0; bases outside the gene matches: 7. CDR1 is SGHRS and CDR2 is YFSETQ in the germline V gene.

Worth noting for this clonotype: A much more abundant neighbour one base away suggests this may be a read error. V gene TRBV28 combines with J gene TRBJ2-7; D is uncertain. The germline V gene has CDR1 MDHEN and CDR2 SYDVKM. There are 13 residues in the CDR3. V was clipped by 6 bases and J by 3 bases, with 12 bases between them. CDR3 in amino acids: CASSRPAHYEQYF. The CDR3 bases are TGTGCCAGCAGCCGACCGGCCCACTACGAGCAGTACTTC.

Judged by abundance, this clonotype is medium-sized (0.01 to 0.1%). The chain is built from TRBV7-8 and TRBJ2-3; 10 bases match TRBD2. Germline assignment: CDR1 SGHVS and CDR2 FQNEAQ. CDR3 length: 14 residues. V was pared by 5 bases and J by 3 bases, with 2 bases of the junction left unmatched. This CDR3 reads CASSPSGRTDTQYF. As DNA, the CDR3 is TGTGCCAGCAGCCCTAGCGGGAGAACAGATACGCAGTATTTT.

The sample holds one count of this clonotype. Just one base apart from a much larger clone, this may be a read error. This chain uses TRBV6-6 with TRBJ2-3; tentatively, D is TRBD1 (5 bases). Germline CDR1 is MNHNY and CDR2 is SVGAGI (reference sequence). V was trimmed by 6 bases and J by 1 base, leaving 14 bases between them. The CDR3 contains 15 residues. In DNA, the CDR3 is TGTGCCAGCAGGGACGACAGTTATTGCACAGATACGCAGTATTTT. It encodes CASRDDSYCTDTQYF.

This chain links TRBV27 with TRBJ2-3; D may correspond to TRBD1 or TRBD2 (5 bases each). CDR3 length: 15 amino acids. V was shortened by 3 bases and J by 6 bases, with 16 bases between the two germline ends. Germline V gene sequence: CDR1 MNHEY, CDR2 SMNVEV (reference sequence). CDR3 sequence (DNA): TGTGCCAGCAGTTTTGAGGGGTCTGTCCTCGATACGCAGTATTTT. It specifies CASSFEGSVLDTQYF.

In the case of this clonotype: The conserved closing phenylalanine or tryptophan is absent in this CDR3, likely reflecting a read error. This chain uses TRBV10-3 with TRBJ2-3; TRBD2 is a possible D gene (6 bases). The CDR3 sequence is 14 residues long. Germline CDR1 ENHRY, CDR2 SYGVKD. The ends were cut back, 2 bases at V and 2 bases at J, with 8 bases in the middle. This chain's CDR3 is CAISESGFTDTQYL. CDR3 DNA sequence: TGTGCCATCAGTGAGAGCGGGTTCACAGATACGCAGTATTTA.